Sequencing of this TCR beta chain was carried out in a study of T cells in Graves' hyperthyroidism and ophthalmopathy. Study-wide points: Most clonotypes that expanded in the thyroid above 0.001 also showed up in blood. Ophthalmopathy, which appeared later, was predicted by the model a median 6.5 months before onset.

In the case of this clonotype: Its antigen remains unidentified.

Amplification of TCR beta CDR3 regions used RNA as the template. With the HTBI primer set, the TCR CDR3 went through a first round of RT-PCR. MiXCR was run by TCRdb on the multiplex PCR reads, yielding one entry per CDR3 protein. This sample has nearly 600,000 distinct CDR3 sequences, with about 15% found just once. J lost 7 bases, V lost 7 bases, and 9 bases had no gene match. The germline V gene encodes CDR1 SQVTM and CDR2 ANQGSEA. The CDR3 length is 13 residues. Clinical symptoms, serum thyroxine, TRAb, thyroid ultrasound and orbital computed tomography informed diagnoses. A 10 ml volume of fresh peripheral blood provided the PBMCs.

This chain connects TRBV29-1 to TRBJ2-1, with TRBD2 identical over 8 bases. The clonotype comes from a woman in her twenties or thirties with Graves' hyperthyroidism that later progressed to Graves' ophthalmopathy. The sequencing input was blood. CDR3 in amino acids: CSATREEGNEQFF. CDR3 in DNA: TGCAGCGCGACGCGGGAGGAGGGAAATGAGCAGTTCTTC.